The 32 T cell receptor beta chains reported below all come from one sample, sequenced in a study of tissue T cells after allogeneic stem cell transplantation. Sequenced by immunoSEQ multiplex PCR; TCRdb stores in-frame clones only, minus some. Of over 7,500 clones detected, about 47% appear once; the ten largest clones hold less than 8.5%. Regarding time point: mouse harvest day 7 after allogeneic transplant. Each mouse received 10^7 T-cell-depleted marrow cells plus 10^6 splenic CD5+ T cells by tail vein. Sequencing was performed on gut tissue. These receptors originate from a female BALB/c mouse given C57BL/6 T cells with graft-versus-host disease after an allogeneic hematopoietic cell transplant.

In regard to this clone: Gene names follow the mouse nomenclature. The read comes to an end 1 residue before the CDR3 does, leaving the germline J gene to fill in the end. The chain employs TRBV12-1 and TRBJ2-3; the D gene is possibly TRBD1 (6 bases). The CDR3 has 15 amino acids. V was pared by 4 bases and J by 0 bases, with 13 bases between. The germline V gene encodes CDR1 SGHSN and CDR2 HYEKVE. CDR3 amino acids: CASSPHRVSAETLYF. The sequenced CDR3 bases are TGTGCCAGCTCCCCTCACAGGGTCAGTGCAGAAACGCTGTAT.

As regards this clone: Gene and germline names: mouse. CDR3 residues: CASSFSRDRGREQYF. The covered CDR3 bases are TGTGCAAGCAGCTTCAGCCGGGACAGGGGGCGAGAACAGTAC. The J gene is TRBJ2-7, the V gene TRBV16; 12 bases are shared with TRBD1. The read ends 1 residue shy of where the CDR3 ends; the end is completed using the germline J gene. The ends lost 3 bases at V and 7 bases at J; junction bases unmatched: 7. Germline CDR1 is SGHSA and CDR2 is FRNQAP. CDR3 size: 15 residues. Complete variable domain (other parts from reference TRBV16 and TRBJ2-7): NAGVIQTPRHKVTGKGQEATLWCEPISGHSAVFWYRQTIVQGLEFLTYFRNQAPIDDSGMPKERFSAQMPNQSHSTLKIQSTQPQDSAVYLCASSFSRDRGREQYFGPGTRLTVL.

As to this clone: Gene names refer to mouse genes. CDR3: CAWSLGSSSAETLYF. The covered CDR3 bases are TGTGCCTGGAGTCTGGGGTCATCTAGTGCAGAAACGCTGTAT. The chain employs TRBV31 and TRBJ2-3; D unresolved. The CDR3 extends 1 residue past the end of the read, so its final part is completed from the germline J gene. Trimming removed 0 bases at V and 0 bases at J, with 10 bases between. Germline CDR1 GKSSPN, CDR2 SITVG. The CDR3 spans 15 residues.

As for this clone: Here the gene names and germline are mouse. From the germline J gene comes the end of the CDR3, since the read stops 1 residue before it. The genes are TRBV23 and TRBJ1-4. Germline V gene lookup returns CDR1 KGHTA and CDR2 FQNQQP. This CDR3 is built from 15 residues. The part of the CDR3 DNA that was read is TGCTCCAGCAGCCGGGACCCCCTTTCCAACGAAAGATTATTT. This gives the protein CSSSRDPLSNERLF. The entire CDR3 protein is CSSSRDPLSNERLFF. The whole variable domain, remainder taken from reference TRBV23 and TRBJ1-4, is DAAVTQKPRYLIKMKGQEAEMKCIPEKGHTAVFWYQQKQSKELKFLIYFQNQQPLDQIDMVKERFSAVCPSSSLCSLGIRTCEAEDSALYLCSSSRDPLSNERLFFGHGTKLSVL.

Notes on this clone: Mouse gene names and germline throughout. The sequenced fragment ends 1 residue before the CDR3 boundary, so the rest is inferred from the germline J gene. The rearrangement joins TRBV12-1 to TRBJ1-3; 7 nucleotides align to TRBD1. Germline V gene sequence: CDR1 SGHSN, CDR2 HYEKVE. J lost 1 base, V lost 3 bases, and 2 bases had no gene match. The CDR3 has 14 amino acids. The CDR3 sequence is CASSWDRSGNTLYF. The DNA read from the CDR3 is TGTGCCAGCTCTTGGGACAGATCTGGAAATACGCTCTAT.

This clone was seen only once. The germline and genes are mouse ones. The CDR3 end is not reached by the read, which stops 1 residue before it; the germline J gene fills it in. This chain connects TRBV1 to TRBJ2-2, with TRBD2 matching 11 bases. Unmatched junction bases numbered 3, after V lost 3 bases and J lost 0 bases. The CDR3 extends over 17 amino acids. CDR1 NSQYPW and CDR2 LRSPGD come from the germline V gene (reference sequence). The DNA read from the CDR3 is TGCACCTGCAGTGCCGGACTGGGGGGCGCAAACACCGGGCAGCTCTAC. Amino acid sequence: CTCSAGLGGANTGQLY. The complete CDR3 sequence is CTCSAGLGGANTGQLYF. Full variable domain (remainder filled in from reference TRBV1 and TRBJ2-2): VTLLEQNPRWRLVPRGQAVNLRCILKNSQYPWMSWYQQDLQKQLQWLFTLRSPGDKEVKSLPGADYLATRVTDTELRLQVANMSQGRTLYCTCSAGLGGANTGQLYFGEGSKLTVL.

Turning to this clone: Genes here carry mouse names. The part of the CDR3 DNA that was read is TGTGCCAGCAGCCAGGGACAGACAGAAGTCTTC. Translating it yields CASSQGQTEVF. The CDR3 as a whole reads CASSQGQTEVFF. The genes are TRBV14 and TRBJ1-1, with 7 bases that match TRBD1. The CDR3 goes on 1 residue after the read ends, and that part is filled in from the germline J gene. Per germline, CDR1 SGHDT and CDR2 FRDEAV. Unmatched junction bases numbered 3, after V lost 5 bases and J lost 5 bases. There are 12 residues in the CDR3.

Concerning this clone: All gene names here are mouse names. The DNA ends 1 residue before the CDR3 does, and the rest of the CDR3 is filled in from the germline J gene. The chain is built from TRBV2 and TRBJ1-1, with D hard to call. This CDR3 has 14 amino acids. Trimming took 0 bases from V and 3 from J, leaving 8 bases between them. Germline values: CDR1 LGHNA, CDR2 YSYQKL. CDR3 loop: CASSQEGHYTEVFF. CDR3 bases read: TGTGCCAGCAGCCAAGAAGGGCATTACACAGAAGTCTTC. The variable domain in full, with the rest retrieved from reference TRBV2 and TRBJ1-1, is DPKIIQKPKYLVAVTGSEKILICEQYLGHNAMYWYRQSAKKPLEFMFSYSYQKLMDNQTASSRFQPQSSKKNHLDLQITALKPDDSATYFCASSQEGHYTEVFFGKGTRLTVV.

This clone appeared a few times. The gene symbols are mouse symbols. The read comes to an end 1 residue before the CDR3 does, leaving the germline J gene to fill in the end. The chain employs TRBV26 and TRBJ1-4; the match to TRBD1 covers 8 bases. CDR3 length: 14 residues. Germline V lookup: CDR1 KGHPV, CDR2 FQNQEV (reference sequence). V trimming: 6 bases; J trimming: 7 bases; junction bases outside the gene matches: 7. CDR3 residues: CASRPRGPTERLFF. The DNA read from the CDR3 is TGTGCCAGCAGGCCCAGGGGGCCGACCGAAAGATTATTT.

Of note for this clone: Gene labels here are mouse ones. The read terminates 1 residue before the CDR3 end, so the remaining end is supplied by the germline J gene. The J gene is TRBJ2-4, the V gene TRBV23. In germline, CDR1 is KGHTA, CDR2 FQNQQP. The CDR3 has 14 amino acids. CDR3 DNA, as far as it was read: TGCTCCAGCAGTCACTGGGACGGTCAAAACACCTTGTAC. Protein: CSSSHWDGQNTLY. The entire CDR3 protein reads CSSSHWDGQNTLYF.

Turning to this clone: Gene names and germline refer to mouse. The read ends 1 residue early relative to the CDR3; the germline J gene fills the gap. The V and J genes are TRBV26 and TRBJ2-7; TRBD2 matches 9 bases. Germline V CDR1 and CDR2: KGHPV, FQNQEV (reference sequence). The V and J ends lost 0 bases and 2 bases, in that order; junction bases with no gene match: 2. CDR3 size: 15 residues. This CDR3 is CASSLSGDWAYEQYF. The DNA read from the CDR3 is TGTGCCAGCAGTCTGTCGGGGGACTGGGCCTATGAACAGTAC.

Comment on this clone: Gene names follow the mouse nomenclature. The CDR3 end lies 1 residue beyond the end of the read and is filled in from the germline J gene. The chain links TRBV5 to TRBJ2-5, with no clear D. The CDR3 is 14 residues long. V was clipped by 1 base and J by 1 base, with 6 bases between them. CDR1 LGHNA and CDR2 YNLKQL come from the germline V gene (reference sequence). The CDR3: CASSQGQYQDTQYF. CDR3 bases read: TGTGCCAGCAGCCAAGGACAATACCAAGACACCCAGTAC.

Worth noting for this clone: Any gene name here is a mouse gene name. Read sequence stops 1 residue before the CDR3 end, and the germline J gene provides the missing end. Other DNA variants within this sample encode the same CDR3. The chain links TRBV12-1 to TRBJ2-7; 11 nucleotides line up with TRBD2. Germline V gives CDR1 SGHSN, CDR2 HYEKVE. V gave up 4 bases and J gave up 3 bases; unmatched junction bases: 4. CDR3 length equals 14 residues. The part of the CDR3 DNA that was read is TGTGCCAGCTCGCCCGGGACTGGGGGCTATGAACAGTAC. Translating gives CASSPGTGGYEQY. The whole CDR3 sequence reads CASSPGTGGYEQYF.

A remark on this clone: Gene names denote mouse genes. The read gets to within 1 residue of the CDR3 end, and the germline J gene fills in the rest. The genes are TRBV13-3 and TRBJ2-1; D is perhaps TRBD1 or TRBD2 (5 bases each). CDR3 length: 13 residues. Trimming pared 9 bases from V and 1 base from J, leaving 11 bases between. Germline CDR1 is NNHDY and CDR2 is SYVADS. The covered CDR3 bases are TGTGCCACGGGGCCGGGGAACTATGCTGAGCAGTTC. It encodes CATGPGNYAEQF. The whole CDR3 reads CATGPGNYAEQFF.

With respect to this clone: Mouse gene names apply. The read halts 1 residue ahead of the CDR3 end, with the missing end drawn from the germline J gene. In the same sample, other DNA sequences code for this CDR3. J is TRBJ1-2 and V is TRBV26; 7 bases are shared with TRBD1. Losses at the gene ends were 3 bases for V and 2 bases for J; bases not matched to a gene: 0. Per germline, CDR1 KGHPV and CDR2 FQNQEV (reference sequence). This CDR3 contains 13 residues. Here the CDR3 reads CASSLQGNSDYTF. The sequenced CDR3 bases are TGTGCCAGCAGTCTACAGGGGAACTCCGACTACACC.

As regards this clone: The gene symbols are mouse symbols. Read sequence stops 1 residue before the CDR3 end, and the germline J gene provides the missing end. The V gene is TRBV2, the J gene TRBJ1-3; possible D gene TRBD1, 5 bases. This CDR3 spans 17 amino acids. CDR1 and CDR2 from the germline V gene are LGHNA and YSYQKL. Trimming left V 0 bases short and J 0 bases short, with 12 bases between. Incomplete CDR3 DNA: TGTGCCAGCAGCCAAGACCTACAGGTCTATTCTGGAAATACGCTCTAT. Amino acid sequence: CASSQDLQVYSGNTLY. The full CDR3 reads CASSQDLQVYSGNTLYF. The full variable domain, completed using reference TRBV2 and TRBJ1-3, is DPKIIQKPKYLVAVTGSEKILICEQYLGHNAMYWYRQSAKKPLEFMFSYSYQKLMDNQTASSRFQPQSSKKNHLDLQITALKPDDSATYFCASSQDLQVYSGNTLYFGEGSRLIVV.

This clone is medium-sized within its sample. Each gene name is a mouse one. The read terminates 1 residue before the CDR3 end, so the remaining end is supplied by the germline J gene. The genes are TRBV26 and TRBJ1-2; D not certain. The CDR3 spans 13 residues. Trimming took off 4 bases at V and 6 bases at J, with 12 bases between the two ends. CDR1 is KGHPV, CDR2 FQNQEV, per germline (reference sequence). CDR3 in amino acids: CASSPLQQTDYTF. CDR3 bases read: TGTGCCAGCAGTCCCCTCCAACAAACCGACTACACC.

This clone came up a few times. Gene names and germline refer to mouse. CDR3 residues: CASSLGTGGGEQYF. CDR3 DNA, as far as it was read: TGTGCCAGCAGTCTTGGTACTGGGGGAGGTGAACAGTAC. The V and J genes are TRBV26 and TRBJ2-7; 8 positions agree with TRBD2. The CDR3 is cut off 1 residue early in the read; its end comes from the germline J gene. Germline V CDR1 and CDR2: KGHPV, FQNQEV (reference sequence). The junction had 7 bases not matched to a gene; V was cut back by 3 bases and J by 6 bases. The CDR3 contains 14 residues.

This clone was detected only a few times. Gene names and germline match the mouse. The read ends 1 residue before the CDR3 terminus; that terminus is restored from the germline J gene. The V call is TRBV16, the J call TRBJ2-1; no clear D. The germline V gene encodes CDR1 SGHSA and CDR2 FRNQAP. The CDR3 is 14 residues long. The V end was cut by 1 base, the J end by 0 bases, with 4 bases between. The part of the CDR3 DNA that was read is TGTGCAAGCAGCTTAGGAAATAACTATGCTGAGCAGTTC. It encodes CASSLGNNYAEQF. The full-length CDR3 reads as CASSLGNNYAEQFF. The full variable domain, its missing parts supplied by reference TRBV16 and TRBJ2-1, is NAGVIQTPRHKVTGKGQEATLWCEPISGHSAVFWYRQTIVQGLEFLTYFRNQAPIDDSGMPKERFSAQMPNQSHSTLKIQSTQPQDSAVYLCASSLGNNYAEQFFGPGTRLTVL.

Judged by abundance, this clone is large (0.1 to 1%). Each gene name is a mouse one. CDR3 bases read: TGTGCCAGCAGCGCCCCGGGGGAACAGTAC. Translation gives CASSAPGEQY. The CDR3 in full is CASSAPGEQYF. The chain employs TRBV26 and TRBJ2-7; D gene ambiguous. The DNA ends 1 residue before the CDR3 does, and the rest of the CDR3 is filled in from the germline J gene. V lost 6 bases and J lost 7, with 10 bases in between. CDR3 length: 11 amino acids. The germline V gene encodes CDR1 KGHPV and CDR2 FQNQEV (reference sequence).

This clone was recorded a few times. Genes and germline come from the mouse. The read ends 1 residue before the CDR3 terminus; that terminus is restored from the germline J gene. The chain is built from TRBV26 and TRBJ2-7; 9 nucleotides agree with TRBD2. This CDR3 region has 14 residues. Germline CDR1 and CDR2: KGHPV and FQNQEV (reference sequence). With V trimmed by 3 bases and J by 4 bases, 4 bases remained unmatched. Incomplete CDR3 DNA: TGTGCCAGCAGTCTAGACTGGGGGTCGTATGAACAGTAC. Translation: CASSLDWGSYEQY. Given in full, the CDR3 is CASSLDWGSYEQYF.

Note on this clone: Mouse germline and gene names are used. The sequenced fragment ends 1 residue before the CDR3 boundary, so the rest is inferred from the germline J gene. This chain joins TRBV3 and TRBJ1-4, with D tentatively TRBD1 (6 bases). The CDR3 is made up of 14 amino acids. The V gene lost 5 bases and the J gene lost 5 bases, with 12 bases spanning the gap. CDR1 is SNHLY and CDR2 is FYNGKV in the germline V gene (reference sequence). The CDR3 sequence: CASSPPGQNERLFF. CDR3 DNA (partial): TGTGCCAGCAGCCCTCCGGGACAAAACGAAAGATTATTT.

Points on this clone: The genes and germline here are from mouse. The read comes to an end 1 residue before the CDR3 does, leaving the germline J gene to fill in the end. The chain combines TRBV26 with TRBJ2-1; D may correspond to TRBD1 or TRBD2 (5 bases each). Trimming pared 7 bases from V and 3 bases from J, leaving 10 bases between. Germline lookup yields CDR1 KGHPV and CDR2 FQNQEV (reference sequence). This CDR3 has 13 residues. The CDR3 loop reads CASKPGGYAEQFF. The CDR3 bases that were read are TGTGCCAGCAAGCCCGGGGGCTATGCTGAGCAGTTC.

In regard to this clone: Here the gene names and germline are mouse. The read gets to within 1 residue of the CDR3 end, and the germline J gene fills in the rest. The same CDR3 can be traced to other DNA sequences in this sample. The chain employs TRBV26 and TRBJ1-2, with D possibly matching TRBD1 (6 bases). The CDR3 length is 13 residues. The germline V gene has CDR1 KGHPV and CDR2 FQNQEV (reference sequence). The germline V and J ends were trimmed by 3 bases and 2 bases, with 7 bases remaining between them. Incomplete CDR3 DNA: TGTGCCAGCAGTCTTCAGGGGAACTCCGACTACACC. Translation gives CASSLQGNSDYT. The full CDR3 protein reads CASSLQGNSDYTF.

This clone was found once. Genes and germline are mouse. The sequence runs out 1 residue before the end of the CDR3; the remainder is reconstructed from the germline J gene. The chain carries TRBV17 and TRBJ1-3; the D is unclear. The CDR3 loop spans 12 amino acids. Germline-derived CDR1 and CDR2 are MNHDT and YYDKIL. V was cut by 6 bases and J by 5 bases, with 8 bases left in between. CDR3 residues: CASSLIRNTLYF. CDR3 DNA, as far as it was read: TGTGCTAGCAGCCTCATTCGAAATACGCTCTAT.

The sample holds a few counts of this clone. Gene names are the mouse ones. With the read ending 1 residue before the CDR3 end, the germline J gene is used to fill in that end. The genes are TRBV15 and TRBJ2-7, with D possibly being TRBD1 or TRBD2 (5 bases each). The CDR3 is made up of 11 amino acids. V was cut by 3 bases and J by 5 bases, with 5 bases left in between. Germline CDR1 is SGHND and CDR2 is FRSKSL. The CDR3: CASSLGDEQYF. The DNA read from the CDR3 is TGTGCCAGCAGTTTGGGGGATGAACAGTAC.

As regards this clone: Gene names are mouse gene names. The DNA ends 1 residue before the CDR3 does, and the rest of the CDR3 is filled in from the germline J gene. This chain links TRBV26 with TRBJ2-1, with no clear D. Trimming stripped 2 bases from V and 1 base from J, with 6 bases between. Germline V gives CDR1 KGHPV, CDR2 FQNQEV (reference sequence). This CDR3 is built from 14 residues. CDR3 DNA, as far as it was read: TGTGCCAGCAGTCTGAGGGCGAACTATGCTGAGCAGTTC. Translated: CASSLRANYAEQF. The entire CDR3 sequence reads CASSLRANYAEQFF.

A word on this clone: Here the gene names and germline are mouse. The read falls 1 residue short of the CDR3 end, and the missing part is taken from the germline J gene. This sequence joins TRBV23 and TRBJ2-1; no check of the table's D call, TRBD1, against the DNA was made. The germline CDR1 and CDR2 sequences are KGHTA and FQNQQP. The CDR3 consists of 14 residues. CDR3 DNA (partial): TGCTCCAGCAGTCCCCAGGGGAACTATGCTGAGCAGTTC. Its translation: CSSSPQGNYAEQF. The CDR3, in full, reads CSSSPQGNYAEQFF.

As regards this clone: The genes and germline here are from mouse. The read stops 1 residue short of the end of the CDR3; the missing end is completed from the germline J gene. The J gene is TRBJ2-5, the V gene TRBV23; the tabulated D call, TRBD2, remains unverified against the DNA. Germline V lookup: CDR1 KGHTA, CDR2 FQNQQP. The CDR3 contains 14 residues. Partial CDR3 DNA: TGCTCCAGCAGCCTCCGGGACTGGGGGGACACCCAGTAC. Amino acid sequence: CSSSLRDWGDTQY. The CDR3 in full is CSSSLRDWGDTQYF.

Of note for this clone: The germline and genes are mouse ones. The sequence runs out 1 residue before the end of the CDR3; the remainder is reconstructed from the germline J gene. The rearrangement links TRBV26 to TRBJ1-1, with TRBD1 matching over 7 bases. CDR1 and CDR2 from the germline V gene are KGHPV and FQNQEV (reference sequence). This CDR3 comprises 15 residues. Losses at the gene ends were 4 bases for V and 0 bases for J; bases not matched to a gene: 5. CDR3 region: CASSPSTGSNTEVFF. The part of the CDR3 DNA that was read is TGTGCCAGCAGTCCCTCGACAGGGTCAAACACAGAAGTCTTC. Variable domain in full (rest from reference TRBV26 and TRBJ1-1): NSKVIQTPRYLVKGQGQKAKMRCIPEKGHPVVFWYQQNKNNEFKFLINFQNQEVLQQIDMTEKRFSAECPSNSPCSLEIQSSEAGDSALYLCASSPSTGSNTEVFFGKGTRLTVV.

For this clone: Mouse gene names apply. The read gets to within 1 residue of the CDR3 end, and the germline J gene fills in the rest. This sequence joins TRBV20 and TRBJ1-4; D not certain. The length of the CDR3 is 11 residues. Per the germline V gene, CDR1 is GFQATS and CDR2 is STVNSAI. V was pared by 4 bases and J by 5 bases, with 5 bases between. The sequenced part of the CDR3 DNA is TGTGGTGCTAAAGGAAACGAAAGATTATTT. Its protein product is CGAKGNERLF. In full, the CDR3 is CGAKGNERLFF. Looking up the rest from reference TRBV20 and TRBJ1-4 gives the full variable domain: GALVYQYPRRTICKSGTSMRMECQAVGFQATSVAWYRQSPQKTFELIALSTVNSAIKYEQNFTQEKFPISHPNLSFSSMTVLNAYLEDRGLYLCGAKGNERLFFGHGTKLSVL.

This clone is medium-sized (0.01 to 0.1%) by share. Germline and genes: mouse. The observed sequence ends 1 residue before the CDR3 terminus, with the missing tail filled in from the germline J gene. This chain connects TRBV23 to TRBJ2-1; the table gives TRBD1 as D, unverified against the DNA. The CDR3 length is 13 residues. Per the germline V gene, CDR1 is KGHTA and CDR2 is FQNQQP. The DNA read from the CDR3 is TGCTCCAGCAGGAGACAGGGCTATGCTGAGCAGTTC. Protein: CSSRRQGYAEQF. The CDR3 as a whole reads CSSRRQGYAEQFF.